These 22 T cell receptor beta chains originate from one sample sequenced in a study of graft-versus-host responses after intestinal transplantation. Using immunoSEQ multiplex PCR, the repertoire was profiled, and TCRdb retains in-frame clones only, with some absent. The table records about 120,000 clones, 85% to 95% of them present only once. No antigen has been identified for these receptors. Sequences were derived from unstimulated CD4+ T cells sorted from spleen or lymph node cells, sampled before transplant. These receptors came from a human donor who was the organ donor for an intestinal transplant.

J is TRBJ1-4 and V is TRBV6-6; D might be TRBD1 (5 bases). The CDR3 loop spans 16 amino acids. V lost 6 bases and J lost 8, with 22 bases in between. Germline loops: CDR1 MNHNY, CDR2 SVGAGI (reference sequence). CDR3 bases: TGTGCCAGCAGAGACTCTGGAGGGGCGAAGGTCGAAAAACTGTTTTTT. It is translated as CASRDSGGAKVEKLFF.

The chain links TRBV16 to TRBJ2-7; D is perhaps TRBD2 (5 bases). Looked up from germline, CDR1 is KGHSY and CDR2 is FQNENV. Trimming removed 0 bases at V and 5 bases at J, with 11 bases between. The CDR3 is made up of 14 amino acids. The CDR3 here is CASSQSGLANEQYF. The CDR3 region has the DNA TGTGCCAGCAGCCAATCGGGCCTAGCAAACGAGCAGTACTTC.

The genes are TRBV28 and TRBJ1-1; D is possibly TRBD1 (6 bases). CDR1 and CDR2 from the germline V gene are MDHEN and SYDVKM. This CDR3 has 16 residues. Trimming pared 3 bases from V and 5 bases from J, leaving 19 bases between. The CDR3 coding sequence is TGTGCCAGCAGTTTTCTAGGACCCCCAGGGGATACTGAAGCTTTCTTT. Its protein is CASSFLGPPGDTEAFF.

The rearrangement joins TRBV2 to TRBJ2-2; 8 bases fit TRBD2. This CDR3 comprises 14 residues. Germline lookup yields CDR1 SNHLY and CDR2 FYNNEI. J was trimmed by 7 bases and V by 8 bases; bases with no gene match: 9. CDR3 sequence reads: CASGQSGRVGELFF. CDR3 DNA sequence: TGTGCCAGCGGCCAGAGCGGGAGAGTCGGGGAGCTGTTTTTT.

This rearrangement joins TRBV5-4 to TRBJ2-2, with TRBD1 matching over 9 bases. The CDR3 runs to 15 residues. The germline gives CDR1 SGHNT, CDR2 YYREEE (reference sequence). Trimming cost V 4 bases and J 4 bases; bases outside gene matches: 5. The CDR3 DNA is TGTGCCAGCAGCCGACAGGGGGAGGGCACCGGGGAGCTGTTTTTT. It translates to CASSRQGEGTGELFF.

This clone was seen just once. The chain carries TRBV6-4 and TRBJ2-1; 7 bases agree with TRBD2. After removal of 4 bases from V and 1 base from J, the junction contained 4 bases not matched to a gene. This CDR3 contains 15 residues. Germline CDR1 reads MRHNA; CDR2 reads SNTAGT. The CDR3: CASSVEAGSYNEQFF. CDR3 nucleotides: TGTGCCAGCAGTGTCGAAGCGGGGTCCTACAATGAGCAGTTCTTC.

The V gene is TRBV30, the J gene TRBJ2-1, with D unresolved. From germline, CDR1 is GTSNPN and CDR2 SVGIG (reference sequence). The CDR3 covers 11 residues. Trimming cost V 3 bases and J 4 bases, with 4 bases left between them. This CDR3 is CAWSWYNEQFF. CDR3 coding DNA: TGTGCCTGGAGCTGGTACAATGAGCAGTTCTTC.

The chain carries TRBV5-1 and TRBJ1-2, with a tentative D call TRBD1 (5 bases). The CDR3 consists of 13 residues. Between the trimmed V and J ends, which lost 4 bases and 3 bases, there was a span of 10 bases. From germline, CDR1 is SGHRS and CDR2 YFSETQ. In nucleotides, the CDR3 is TGCGCCAGCAGCCCACAAGGGGACTATGGCTACACCTTC. Amino acids: CASSPQGDYGYTF.

V and J are TRBV13 and TRBJ2-5, with unresolved D. The CDR3 loop spans 11 amino acids. Trimming left V 5 bases short and J 5 bases short, with 6 bases between. In germline, CDR1 is PRHDT, CDR2 FYEKMQ (reference sequence). The CDR3 here is CASSLRETQYF. In DNA form, the CDR3 reads TGTGCCAGCAGCCTTCGGGAGACCCAGTACTTC.

The chain couples TRBV6-6 to TRBJ1-1; TRBD1 might be the D (6 bases). The germline V gene encodes CDR1 MNHNY and CDR2 SVGAGI (reference sequence). This CDR3 region has 16 residues. V dropped 2 bases and J dropped 1 base, with 14 bases sitting between them. The CDR3 DNA is TGTGCCAGCAGTTACCGGGGGCCAGGGTCGAACACTGAAGCTTTCTTT. Translated: CASSYRGPGSNTEAFF.

CDR3 amino acids: CASSPGLVYGYTF. The CDR3 DNA sequence: TGTGCCAGCAGCCCAGGACTGGTCTATGGCTACACCTTC. This rearrangement joins TRBV7-8 to TRBJ1-2; D unclear. Trimming shortened V by 5 bases and J by 4 bases, and 11 bases separated the two germline ends. CDR1 is SGHVS, CDR2 FQNEAQ, per germline. The CDR3 consists of 13 residues.

This sequence joins TRBV9 and TRBJ2-2, with 7 nucleotides matching TRBD2. Germline V CDR1 and CDR2: SGDLS, YYNGEE. The CDR3 is made up of 17 amino acids. With V trimmed by 1 base and J by 0 bases, 6 bases remained unmatched. The CDR3 bases are TGTGCCAGCAGCGTATTTACACTAGCGTCGAACACCGGGGAGCTGTTTTTT. This encodes CASSVFTLASNTGELFF.

The chain recombines TRBV7-9 with TRBJ2-3; TRBD1 is a possible D gene (6 bases). With 3 bases removed from V and 2 bases from J, the gap between germline ends came to 12 bases. This CDR3 has 15 residues. Per germline, CDR1 SEHNR and CDR2 FQNEAQ (reference sequence). CDR3 nucleotides: TGTGCCAGCAGCTTGGTGACAGGATTCACAGATACGCAGTATTTT. Translation: CASSLVTGFTDTQYF. The full variable domain, with the rest looked up from reference TRBV7-9 and TRBJ2-3, is DTGVSQNPRHKITKRGQNVTFRCDPISEHNRLYWYRQTLGQGPEFLTYFQNEAQLEKSRLLSDRFSAERPKGSFSTLEIQRTEQGDSAMYLCASSLVTGFTDTQYFGPGTRLTVL.

The chain carries TRBV5-1 and TRBJ2-7; tentatively, D is TRBD1 (5 bases). Trimming took 0 bases from V and 4 from J, leaving 11 bases between them. This CDR3 comprises 14 residues. Germline V CDR1 and CDR2: SGHRS, YFSETQ. In DNA, the CDR3 is TGCGCCAGCAGCTTGGGACAGCCTTCGTACGAGCAGTACTTC. This gives the protein CASSLGQPSYEQYF.

J is TRBJ1-1 and V is TRBV12-5, with 9 nucleotides matching TRBD1. After removal of 6 bases from V and 4 bases from J, the junction contained 6 bases not matched to a gene. The CDR3 contains 14 residues. Germline-derived CDR1 and CDR2 are LGHNT and FRNRAP. The CDR3 sequence is CASGPGTGITEAFF. CDR3 nucleotides: TGTGCTAGTGGCCCCGGGACAGGGATCACTGAAGCTTTCTTT.

This clone has only one observation. The gene calls are TRBV4-1 and TRBJ1-1; D remains unclear. The CDR3 length is 14 residues. Trimming took 4 bases from V and 0 from J, leaving 9 bases between them. Germline CDR1 reads MGHRA; CDR2 reads YSYEKL. Here the CDR3 reads CASSLQQMNTEAFF. The CDR3 DNA is TGCGCCAGCAGCCTACAACAGATGAACACTGAAGCTTTCTTT.

The V call is TRBV6-1, the J call TRBJ2-4; TRBD1 might be the D (6 bases). V was cut by 8 bases and J by 8 bases, with 13 bases left in between. CDR1 is MNHNS, CDR2 SASEGT, per germline. The CDR3 spans 12 residues. The CDR3 nucleotides read TGTGCCAGCGGACAGCTTATGGACATTCAGTACTTC. The encoded protein is CASGQLMDIQYF.

The rearrangement joins TRBV30 to TRBJ2-5, with 9 bases that match TRBD2. This CDR3 comprises 17 residues. The ends lost 5 bases at V and 5 bases at J; junction bases unmatched: 18. Germline values: CDR1 GTSNPN, CDR2 SVGIG (reference sequence). The CDR3 region has the DNA TGTGCCTGGGGTGCCGCTCGGGGCGGGAGGGCCGTTGAGACCCAGTACTTC. Encoded protein: CAWGAARGGRAVETQYF.

The V call is TRBV6-1, the J call TRBJ2-1; 11 bases agree with TRBD2. The CDR3 runs 15 residues. V shed 4 bases, J shed 5 bases, and the junction held 4 bases outside the gene matches. The V gene's germline CDR1 is MNHNS and CDR2 SASEGT. CDR3 DNA: TGTGCCAGCAGTGCGGGACTAGCGGCCCACAATGAGCAGTTCTTC. Amino acid sequence: CASSAGLAAHNEQFF.

This rearrangement joins TRBV7-9 to TRBJ2-5; no firm D call. CDR1 is SEHNR and CDR2 is FQNEAQ in the germline V gene (reference sequence). V gave up 1 base and J gave up 7 bases, with 7 bases separating them. The CDR3 length is 12 residues. The chain's CDR3 is CASSLDSGTQYF. The CDR3 DNA follows: TGTGCCAGCAGCTTAGACTCGGGGACCCAGTACTTC.

The chain has TRBV5-4 and TRBJ1-4; a possible D gene is TRBD1 (6 bases). The CDR3 has 15 amino acids. V was clipped by 4 bases and J by 5 bases, with 15 bases between them. Looked up from germline, CDR1 is SGHNT and CDR2 is YYREEE (reference sequence). Here the CDR3 DNA reads TGTGCCAGCAGCCCGGGGACACACCGAAATGAAAAACTGTTTTTT. Translation: CASSPGTHRNEKLFF.

The gene calls are TRBV4-1 and TRBJ2-1, with 13 bases fitting TRBD2. The germline CDR1 and CDR2 sequences are MGHRA and YSYEKL. The trim removed 3 bases at V and 6 bases at J, leaving 5 bases unmatched. CDR3 length equals 16 residues. The CDR3 sequence is CASSQSGLAGPNEQFF. Written as DNA, the CDR3 is TGCGCCAGCAGCCAGTCGGGACTAGCGGGACCCAATGAGCAGTTCTTC.